One sample yielded the 21 T cell receptor beta chains listed below, sequenced in a study of cytomegalovirus exposure and HLA in healthy donors. Amplification used 60 Vbeta primers and 13 Jbeta primers. Clones were read by immunoSEQ multiplex PCR, and TCRdb kept only the in-frame ones, dropping some. Seen here are about 200,000 clones, about 80% observed once, and the top ten hold less than 3.5%. The sequenced sample consisted of PBMCs. These receptors all come from a woman aged 25 to 45 in good health and CMV-seronegative.

This chain's CDR3 is CASSRGTETYEQYF. DNA for the CDR3: TGTGCCAGCAGCCGGGGGACAGAGACCTACGAGCAGTACTTC. This chain connects TRBV7-9 to TRBJ2-7; tentative D call: TRBD1 (7 bases). The ends were cut back, 5 bases at V and 2 bases at J, with 13 bases in the middle. Germline lookup yields CDR1 SEHNR and CDR2 FQNEAQ (reference sequence). This CDR3 is 14 amino acids long.

This clone was picked up a small number of times. The chain recombines TRBV2 with TRBJ2-7; D not certain. Germline CDR1 SNHLY, CDR2 FYNNEI. The ends were cut back, 7 bases at V and 0 bases at J, with 16 bases in the middle. The CDR3 contains 15 residues. CDR3 sequence: CASTDVNSLSYEQYF. The CDR3 coding sequence is TGTGCCAGCACAGACGTAAACAGCCTCTCCTACGAGCAGTACTTC.

The V gene is TRBV27, the J gene TRBJ2-3; TRBD2 matches at 8 bases. The CDR3 covers 18 residues. V trimming: 2 bases; J trimming: 2 bases; junction bases outside the gene matches: 12. Germline V gene lookup returns CDR1 MNHEY and CDR2 SMNVEV (reference sequence). CDR3 amino acids: CASSLTGLAPSHTDTQYF. The CDR3, as DNA: TGTGCCAGCAGTTTAACCGGACTAGCTCCATCCCACACAGATACGCAGTATTTT.

The V and J genes are TRBV9 and TRBJ2-2; possible D gene TRBD2, 7 bases. Germline V lookup: CDR1 SGDLS, CDR2 YYNGEE. V lost 5 bases, J lost 7 bases, and 18 bases lay in between. There are 15 residues in the CDR3. CDR3 sequence (DNA): TGTGCCAGCAGGGGGCCCAGCGGGGACATCGGGGAGCTGTTTTTT. This translates into CASRGPSGDIGELFF.

J is TRBJ2-3 and V is TRBV5-1; 9 positions agree with TRBD1. Per the germline V gene, CDR1 is SGHRS and CDR2 is YFSETQ. The CDR3 covers 16 residues. The V and J ends lost 5 bases and 4 bases, in that order; junction bases with no gene match: 11. In nucleotides, the CDR3 is TGCGCCAGCAGTGGGCGGGGACAGGGTAACCCAGATACGCAGTATTTT. Its protein product is CASSGRGQGNPDTQYF.

This clone turned up a few times. The rearrangement uses TRBV10-2 and TRBJ1-1; no clear D. The CDR3 runs to 12 residues. CDR1 is WSHSY and CDR2 is SAAADI in the germline V gene. V dropped 7 bases and J dropped 1 base, with 7 bases sitting between them. CDR3 region: CASTAGNTEAFF. In DNA, the CDR3 is TGCGCCAGCACGGCAGGGAACACTGAAGCTTTCTTT.

This rearrangement joins TRBV4-1 to TRBJ2-1; 13 nucleotides align to TRBD2. This CDR3 has 15 amino acids. Looked up from germline, CDR1 is MGHRA and CDR2 is YSYEKL. Trimming cost V 2 bases and J 15 bases; bases outside gene matches: 10. CDR3 residues: CASSQSATSGRPGFF. CDR3 nucleotide sequence: TGCGCCAGCAGCCAATCCGCGACTAGCGGGAGGCCCGGGTTCTTC.

The chain carries TRBV9 and TRBJ2-3, with 8 bases lining up with TRBD2. This CDR3 comprises 15 residues. Germline values: CDR1 SGDLS, CDR2 YYNGEE. The J segment lost 2 bases and the V segment lost 9 bases, leaving 11 bases of the junction unmatched. The CDR3 DNA reads TGTGCCATATACGGCGGGACTAGAAACACAGATACGCAGTATTTT. Protein: CAIYGGTRNTDTQYF.

The CDR3 nucleotides are TGTGCCAGCAGCGTAGTGGCTAGCGGGCCCCGCACAGATACGCAGTATTTT. Its protein product is CASSVVASGPRTDTQYF. The rearrangement joins TRBV9 to TRBJ2-3, with 8 positions matching TRBD2. The germline V gene encodes CDR1 SGDLS and CDR2 YYNGEE. This CDR3 is built from 17 residues. V was pared by 0 bases and J by 1 base, with 7 bases of the junction left unmatched.

The CDR3 sequence is CASSDETGLSYEQYF. The DNA for the CDR3 is TGTGCCAGCAGTGACGAAACGGGACTGAGCTACGAGCAGTACTTC. This chain links TRBV6-1 with TRBJ2-7; a possible D gene is TRBD2 (6 bases). Trimming took 3 bases from V and 3 from J, leaving 15 bases between them. The CDR3 is 15 amino acids. From germline, CDR1 is MNHNS and CDR2 SASEGT.

The chain employs TRBV15 and TRBJ2-2; tentative D call: TRBD1 (6 bases). V lost 1 base, J lost 5 bases, and 11 bases lay in between. Germline loops: CDR1 LNHNV, CDR2 YYDKDF (reference sequence). There are 15 residues in the CDR3. The CDR3 loop reads CATSRVRRGTGELFF. CDR3 bases: TGTGCCACCAGCAGAGTGCGCAGGGGTACCGGGGAGCTGTTTTTT.

This clone was seen once. The chain uses TRBV5-1 and TRBJ1-4, with D possibly matching TRBD1 (6 bases). The CDR3 runs to 13 residues. V was clipped by 3 bases and J by 7 bases, with 10 bases between them. Germline CDR1 SGHRS, CDR2 YFSETQ. The CDR3 nucleotides read TGCGCCAGCAGCTATCAGGGGACTGAAAAACTGTTTTTT. It encodes CASSYQGTEKLFF. Filled out from reference TRBV5-1 and TRBJ1-4, the complete variable domain reads KAGVTQTPRYLIKTRGQQVTLSCSPISGHRSVSWYQQTPGQGLQFLFEYFSETQRNKGNFPGRFSGRQFSNSRSEMNVSTLELGDSALYLCASSYQGTEKLFFGSGTQLSVL.

This clone was counted between two and nine times. The chain links TRBV5-4 to TRBJ2-3; 13 bases fit TRBD2. From germline, CDR1 is SGHNT and CDR2 YYREEE (reference sequence). This CDR3 is built from 16 residues. Losses at the gene ends were 3 bases for V and 4 bases for J; bases not matched to a gene: 5. The CDR3 DNA reads as TGTGCCAGCAGCTCCAGACTAGCGGGGGGCCCAGATACGCAGTATTTT. Protein: CASSSRLAGGPDTQYF.

The chain uses TRBV5-4 and TRBJ2-7; 7 nucleotides match TRBD1. V lost 4 bases and J lost 0; bases outside the gene matches: 7. The CDR3 is 15 residues long. In germline, CDR1 is SGHNT, CDR2 YYREEE (reference sequence). CDR3 in amino acids: CASSTGQVSSYEQYF. As DNA, the CDR3 is TGTGCCAGCAGCACCGGACAGGTGAGCTCCTACGAGCAGTACTTC.

The V gene is TRBV5-4, the J gene TRBJ2-1; the D gene is possibly TRBD2 (6 bases). Looked up from germline, CDR1 is SGHNT and CDR2 is YYREEE (reference sequence). The CDR3 sequence is 15 residues long. V was shortened by 3 bases and J by 0 bases, with 10 bases between the two germline ends. The CDR3 DNA sequence: TGTGCCAGCAGCTCGGGACTCCCCTCCTACAATGAGCAGTTCTTC. Translated, it gives CASSSGLPSYNEQFF.

The chain is built from TRBV29-1 and TRBJ2-7, with D tentatively TRBD1 (5 bases). V lost 7 bases and J lost 3, with 10 bases in between. Germline lookup yields CDR1 SQVTM and CDR2 ANQGSEA. The length of the CDR3 is 11 residues. As DNA, the CDR3 is TGCAGCGGGACCCAGGGCTACGAGCAGTACTTC. Protein: CSGTQGYEQYF.

The chain is built from TRBV30 and TRBJ1-6; possible D gene TRBD1, 5 bases. The CDR3 has 14 residues. Germline V lookup: CDR1 GTSNPN, CDR2 SVGIG (reference sequence). Deletions cut 8 bases from V and 8 bases from J, with 19 bases between. The CDR3, as DNA: TGTGCCCACACCCGCGGGGTAGGGGATTCACCCCTCCACTTT. This sequence encodes CAHTRGVGDSPLHF.

The sample holds one count of this clone. One end of the junction does not line up with germline, which may come from a read error. This chain joins TRBV7-9 and TRBJ2-7; D unclear. Germline lookup yields CDR1 SEHNR and CDR2 FQNEAQ (reference sequence). CDR3 length: 12 amino acids. Here the CDR3 reads CSSSFSVYEQYF. CDR3 coding DNA: TGTTCCAGCAGCTTCTCGGTGTACGAGCAGTACTTC.

The CDR3 is CASSLDFVRVVTDTQYF. The DNA of the CDR3 is TGCGCCAGCAGCTTGGATTTTGTCAGGGTAGTTACAGATACGCAGTATTTT. The V gene is TRBV5-1, the J gene TRBJ2-3, with D maybe TRBD1 (5 bases). The germline CDR1 and CDR2 sequences are SGHRS and YFSETQ. This CDR3 region has 17 residues. Trimming left V 0 bases short and J 3 bases short, with 17 bases between.

The chain uses TRBV7-9 and TRBJ2-5; the match to TRBD2 covers 10 bases. With the DNA end fitting TRBJ2-7 better, the J assignment may be wrong. The germline V gene encodes CDR1 SEHNR and CDR2 FQNEAQ (reference sequence). The CDR3 consists of 17 residues. CDR3 in amino acids: CASSPRTSGRSSYEQYF. CDR3 nucleotide sequence: TGTGCCAGCAGCCCACGGACTAGCGGTCGCAGCTCCTACGAGCAGTACTTC.

The V gene is TRBV4-1, the J gene TRBJ2-5; a weak D match, TRBD2 (6 bases). V was trimmed by 3 bases and J by 5 bases, leaving 22 bases between them. Germline V CDR1 and CDR2: MGHRA, YSYEKL. The CDR3 length is 17 residues. The chain's CDR3 is CASSQTEARELVETQYF. The DNA for the CDR3 is TGCGCCAGCAGCCAGACCGAGGCCCGGGAGTTGGTGGAGACCCAGTACTTC.